This TCR beta chain originates from a study of T-cell reconstitution after alpha-beta-depleted transplantation in children. The V and J ends lost 0 bases and 9 bases, in that order; junction bases with no gene match: 3. Germline V gene lookup returns CDR1 SGHKS and CDR2 YYEKEE (reference sequence). The CDR3 totals 14 residues. The TCRbeta library incorporated unique molecular identifiers. MiXCR, applied by TCRdb to the PCR reads, yields one record per CDR3 protein. The sample lists about 310,000 distinct CDR3 sequences, around 25% seen once, with 10% to 11% in the top ten. Material: PBMCs, mostly from graft donor cells, obtained 180 days after TCRalphabeta/CD19-depleted stem cell transplant. J is TRBJ2-1 and V is TRBV5-5; 10 bases align to TRBD2. This receptor was identified in a male patient aged 10 to 17 who had a stem cell transplant for acute lymphoblastic leukemia, so the T cells may come from the graft donor. CDR3 bases: TGTGCCAGCAGCTTGGGAGCGGGAGGGGGTGAGCAGTTCTTC. As protein: CASSLGAGGGEQFF.